These 24 T cell receptor beta chains originate from one sample sequenced in a study of a mutant IDH1 vaccine in newly diagnosed glioma. Generated by immunoSEQ multiplex PCR, the TCRdb table keeps only in-frame clones and is missing some. The sample holds around 63,000 clones, more than 85% seen once. Time point here: baseline, week 1 (first vaccination visit). The sample's treatment: pre-vaccination baseline after standard-of-care therapy. The sequencing used PBMCs, collected from a glioma patient treated with radiotherapy, temozolomide or both. The source is a man in his fifties or sixties with glioma.

V gene TRBV6-6 combines with J gene TRBJ2-3; TRBD2 aligns across 11 bases. This CDR3 comprises 16 residues. J gave up 2 bases and V 7 bases, and 8 bases lay outside the gene matches. In germline, CDR1 is MNHNY, CDR2 SVGAGI (reference sequence). The CDR3 sequence: CASIGTSGLYTDTQYF. The DNA of the CDR3 is TGTGCCAGCATCGGGACTAGCGGACTCTACACAGATACGCAGTATTTT.

V and J are TRBV4-2 and TRBJ2-2, with TRBD1 matching over 9 bases. The germline V gene encodes CDR1 LGHNA and CDR2 YNFKEQ. Losses at the gene ends were 4 bases for V and 8 bases for J; bases not matched to a gene: 8. This CDR3 has 15 amino acids. CDR3 nucleotides: TGTGCCAGCAGCCCACAGGGGGCTGGTATGGGGGAGCTGTTTTTT. It translates to CASSPQGAGMGELFF.

The V call is TRBV6-5, the J call TRBJ2-5; the D gene is possibly TRBD1 (5 bases). The CDR3 has 13 residues. V dropped 6 bases and J dropped 4 bases, with 12 bases sitting between them. Germline CDR1 is MNHEY and CDR2 is SVGAGI. The CDR3 DNA reads TGTGCCAGCAGGAGGACAAGAGGAGAGACCCAGTACTTC. Its protein product is CASRRTRGETQYF.

The J gene is TRBJ1-1, the V gene TRBV30, with TRBD1 matching over 9 bases. This CDR3 has 15 residues. V shed 0 bases and J 1 base; nucleotides not matched to a gene: 3. Germline assignment: CDR1 GTSNPN and CDR2 SVGIG (reference sequence). CDR3 region: CAWSVDRGSNTEAFF. The CDR3 coding sequence is TGTGCCTGGAGTGTGGACAGGGGATCGAACACTGAAGCTTTCTTT. Drawing the rest from reference TRBV30 and TRBJ1-1, the complete variable domain is SQTIHQWPATLVQPVGSPLSLECTVEGTSNPNLYWYRQAAGRGLQLLFYSVGIGQISSEVPQNLSASRPQDRQFILSSKKLLLSDSGFYLCAWSVDRGSNTEAFFGQGTRLTVV.

V is TRBV18 and J is TRBJ1-1; a possible D gene is TRBD1 (6 bases). This CDR3 spans 15 amino acids. V lost 4 bases, J lost 1 base, and 13 bases lay in between. Germline CDR1 KGHSH, CDR2 LQKENI. CDR3 in DNA: TGTGCCAGCTCACTCTCAGGGGATAGGAACACTGAAGCTTTCTTT. Amino acid sequence: CASSLSGDRNTEAFF.

The chain links TRBV11-2 to TRBJ1-5, with D unresolved. The length of the CDR3 is 15 residues. Per the germline V gene, CDR1 is SGHAT and CDR2 is FQNNGV. The ends were cut back, 8 bases at V and 0 bases at J, with 14 bases in the middle. Here the CDR3 reads CASQDSSYSNQPQHF. The DNA for the CDR3 is TGTGCCAGCCAAGACTCCAGCTATAGCAATCAGCCCCAGCATTTT.

The chain is built from TRBV15 and TRBJ2-2, with 7 bases lining up with TRBD2. This CDR3 is built from 14 residues. Germline loops: CDR1 LNHNV, CDR2 YYDKDF (reference sequence). V was clipped by 5 bases and J by 9 bases; unmatched bases: 9. CDR3 sequence reads: CATSGGGSRRELFF. The DNA of the CDR3 is TGTGCCACCAGCGGGGGGGGGTCCCGCCGGGAGCTGTTTTTT.

This chain joins TRBV9 and TRBJ1-4, with D maybe TRBD1 (6 bases). The CDR3 runs 17 residues. The V gene's germline CDR1 is SGDLS and CDR2 YYNGEE. The V end lost 4 bases, the J end lost 4 bases, and 20 bases lay between the germline ends. DNA of the CDR3: TGTGCCAGCAGCTCCACAGCCCGGGACATTTATAATGAAAAACTGTTTTTT. Protein product: CASSSTARDIYNEKLFF.

The chain uses TRBV4-3 and TRBJ2-1; D remains ambiguous. This CDR3 is 13 amino acids long. CDR1 and CDR2 from the germline V gene are LGHNA and YSLEER. Trimming pared 1 base from V and 4 bases from J, leaving 5 bases between. The DNA for the CDR3 is TGCGCCAGCAGCCAAGCTCGGTACAATGAGCAGTTCTTC. Protein: CASSQARYNEQFF.

This chain connects TRBV27 to TRBJ1-5; TRBD1 might be the D (5 bases). Germline V gene lookup returns CDR1 MNHEY and CDR2 SMNVEV (reference sequence). The CDR3 extends over 13 amino acids. V dropped 3 bases and J dropped 3 bases, with 6 bases sitting between them. CDR3 sequence (DNA): TGTGCCAGCAGTTTGGGGCCCAATCAGCCCCAGCATTTT. Translating gives CASSLGPNQPQHF.

The rearrangement uses TRBV23-1 and TRBJ1-4; D is possibly TRBD1 (5 bases). TRBV23-1 is designated an ORF whose function remains uncertain. The germline V and J ends were trimmed by 0 bases and 4 bases, with 9 bases remaining between them. The CDR3 covers 15 residues. This CDR3 reads CASSQSGRVNEKLFF. The CDR3, as DNA: TGCGCCAGCAGTCAATCTGGCAGGGTTAATGAAAAACTGTTTTTT.

The rearrangement links TRBV9 to TRBJ2-2; 10 bases are a match to TRBD2. The J segment lost 1 base and the V segment lost 2 bases, leaving 8 bases of the junction unmatched. The V gene's germline CDR1 is SGDLS and CDR2 YYNGEE. The CDR3 sequence is 18 residues long. CDR3 amino acids: CASSVQQGLALNTGELFF. Written as DNA, the CDR3 is TGTGCCAGCAGCGTTCAACAGGGACTAGCGCTGAACACCGGGGAGCTGTTTTTT.

CDR3 residues: CASLVDSRMNTEAFF. Here the CDR3 DNA reads TGTGCCTCTCTTGTGGACAGTCGAATGAACACTGAAGCTTTCTTT. V gene TRBV2 combines with J gene TRBJ1-1, with D possibly matching TRBD1 (6 bases). V was cut by 11 bases and J by 0 bases, with 19 bases left in between. Germline CDR1 and CDR2: SNHLY and FYNNEI. This CDR3 has 15 amino acids.

The V and J genes are TRBV6-1 and TRBJ1-1; 10 bases agree with TRBD1. CDR1 is MNHNS and CDR2 is SASEGT in the germline V gene. The CDR3 has 15 amino acids. V lost 1 base to trimming and J lost 1 base; unmatched junction nucleotides: 0. CDR3 nucleotides: TGTGCCAGCAGTGAAGGACAGGGGGCGAACACTGAAGCTTTCTTT. Translation gives CASSEGQGANTEAFF.

The chain is built from TRBV2 and TRBJ1-5, with 7 bases matching TRBD1. The CDR3 spans 15 residues. The germline gives CDR1 SNHLY, CDR2 FYNNEI. With 8 bases clipped from V and 3 bases from J, the junction kept 10 bases outside the gene matches. DNA for the CDR3: TGTGCCAGCGTATTAGGCAGGGGGGACAATCAGCCCCAGCATTTT. Translation: CASVLGRGDNQPQHF.

This chain links TRBV4-2 with TRBJ2-1; no clear D. The CDR3 covers 16 residues. Trimming removed 1 base at V and 3 bases at J, with 13 bases between. CDR1 and CDR2 from the germline V gene are LGHNA and YNFKEQ. In nucleotides, the CDR3 is TGTGCCAGCAGCCAAGTCGGGTTTCGCCTCTACAATGAGCAGTTCTTC. Amino acids: CASSQVGFRLYNEQFF.

The gene calls are TRBV6-1 and TRBJ2-1, with D perhaps TRBD1 (5 bases). Germline CDR1 and CDR2: MNHNS and SASEGT. The CDR3 covers 15 residues. The germline V and J ends were trimmed by 4 bases and 0 bases, with 10 bases remaining between them. CDR3 loop: CASSARQFSYNEQFF. The CDR3 region has the DNA TGTGCCAGCAGTGCCCGACAGTTCTCCTACAATGAGCAGTTCTTC.

The V call is TRBV19, the J call TRBJ2-5; D not resolved. Germline-derived CDR1 and CDR2 are LNHDA and SQIVND (reference sequence). Trimming stripped 3 bases from V and 1 base from J, with 9 bases between. The CDR3 has 14 residues. The CDR3 bases are TGTGCCAGTAGTATCCCCGACCGCCAAGAGACCCAGTACTTC. Encoded protein: CASSIPDRQETQYF.

This chain connects TRBV6-6 to TRBJ1-5; no reliable D call. V lost 7 bases, J lost 1 base, and 5 bases lay in between. CDR3 length: 12 amino acids. Germline V gene sequence: CDR1 MNHNY, CDR2 SVGAGI (reference sequence). CDR3 sequence (DNA): TGTGCCAGCACCCGGAGCAATCAGCCCCAGCATTTT. It specifies CASTRSNQPQHF.

The chain links TRBV10-2 to TRBJ1-6, with a tentative D call TRBD1 (6 bases). Per germline, CDR1 WSHSY and CDR2 SAAADI. The CDR3 runs 16 residues. Trimming left V 2 bases short and J 8 bases short, with 16 bases between. CDR3 in amino acids: CASSETSGGADSPLHF. The DNA of the CDR3 is TGCGCCAGCAGTGAGACCTCCGGGGGGGCAGATTCACCCCTCCACTTT.

This clone was observed a single time. The chain recombines TRBV7-8 with TRBJ1-1; possible D gene TRBD1, 5 bases. The germline V gene has CDR1 SGHVS and CDR2 FQNEAQ. V dropped 4 bases and J dropped 1 base, with 7 bases sitting between them. The CDR3 length is 13 residues. The CDR3 spells CASSWGRNTEAFF. CDR3 sequence (DNA): TGTGCCAGCAGCTGGGGACGGAACACTGAAGCTTTCTTT.

J is TRBJ2-5 and V is TRBV5-6, with TRBD2 as a possible D gene (6 bases). V dropped 7 bases and J dropped 7 bases, with 17 bases sitting between them. Germline CDR1 SGHDT, CDR2 YYEEEE. CDR3 length: 13 residues. CDR3 DNA: TGTGCCAGCGGCGGGATGGCGTCGGGGACCCAGTACTTC. Translation: CASGGMASGTQYF.

The genes are TRBV4-1 and TRBJ2-7, with TRBD1 identical over 9 bases. V shed 5 bases, J shed 6 bases, and the junction held 11 bases outside the gene matches. This CDR3 has 15 amino acids. CDR1 and CDR2 (germline): MGHRA, YSYEKL. CDR3 nucleotides: TGCGCCAGCAGCGAACCGGGACAGGGAGTAGGCGAGCAGTACTTC. Its protein is CASSEPGQGVGEQYF.

In DNA, the CDR3 is TGCGCCAGCAGCGGGAGGGCGTTTGATGAGCAGTTCTTC. This codes for CASSGRAFDEQFF. This chain connects TRBV4-3 to TRBJ2-1; 7 nucleotides align to TRBD2. The germline CDR1 and CDR2 sequences are LGHNA and YSLEER. The CDR3 consists of 13 residues. V lost 5 bases, J lost 8 bases, and 6 bases stayed unmatched.